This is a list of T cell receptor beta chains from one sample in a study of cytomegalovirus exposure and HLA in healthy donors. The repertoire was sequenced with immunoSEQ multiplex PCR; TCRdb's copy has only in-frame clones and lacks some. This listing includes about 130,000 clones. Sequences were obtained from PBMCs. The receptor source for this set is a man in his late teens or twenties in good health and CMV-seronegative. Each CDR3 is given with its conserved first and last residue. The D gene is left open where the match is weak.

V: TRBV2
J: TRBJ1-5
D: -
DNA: TGTGCCAGCAGTGACCTTAGCAATCAGCCCCAGCATTTT
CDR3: CASSDLSNQPQHF

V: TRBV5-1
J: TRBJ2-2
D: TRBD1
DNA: TGCGCCAGCAGTTGGGGACAGGGCCCCGGGGAGCTGTTTTTT
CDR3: CASSWGQGPGELFF

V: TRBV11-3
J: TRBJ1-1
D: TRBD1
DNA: TGTGCCAGCAGTGCAGGGGGCGTATCCACTGAAGCTTTCTTT
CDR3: CASSAGGVSTEAFF

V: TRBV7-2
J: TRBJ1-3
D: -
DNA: TGTGCCAGCAGCTTAGGCGCGGGACGAAACACCATATATTTT
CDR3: CASSLGAGRNTIYF

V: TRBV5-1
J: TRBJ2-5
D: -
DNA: TGCGCCAGCAGCCCGATGACTAGGGCAGAGACCCAGTACTTC
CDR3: CASSPMTRAETQYF

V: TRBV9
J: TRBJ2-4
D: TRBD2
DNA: TGTGCCAGCAGCGTAGGTCTAGCGGGGGTAGAAAACATTCAGTACTTC
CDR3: CASSVGLAGVENIQYF

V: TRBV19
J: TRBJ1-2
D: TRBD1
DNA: TGTGCCAGTAGTACCACCGGACAGGGTAGGATCTCCTATGGCTACACCTTC
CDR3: CASSTTGQGRISYGYTF

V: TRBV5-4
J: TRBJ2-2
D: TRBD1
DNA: TGTGCCAGCAGCTTGGGCCCAGGGGGAGACACCGGGGAGCTGTTTTTT
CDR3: CASSLGPGGDTGELFF

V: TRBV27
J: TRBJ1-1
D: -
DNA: TGTGCCAGCAACGACGAGGGTCCTCACACTGAAGCTTTCTTT
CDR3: CASNDEGPHTEAFF

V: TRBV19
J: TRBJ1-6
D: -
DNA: TGTGCCAGTAGTGCCAGGAATTCACCCCTCCACTTT
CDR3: CASSARNSPLHF

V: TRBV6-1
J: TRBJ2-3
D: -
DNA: TGTGCCAGCAGTTTCCGGAGCCAAAAGGGGAATTTT
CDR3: CASSFRSQKGNF

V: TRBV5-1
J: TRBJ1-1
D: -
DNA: TGCGCCAGCAGCCGAGATCAAAGGACAATGAACACTGAAGCTTTCTTT
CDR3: CASSRDQRTMNTEAFF

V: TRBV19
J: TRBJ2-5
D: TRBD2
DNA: TGTGCCAGTAGCGTACTAGCGGGCCCCGGAGAGACCCAGTACTTC
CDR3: CASSVLAGPGETQYF

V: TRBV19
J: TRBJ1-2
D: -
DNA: TGTGCCAGTAGTATTCCGGCCAGGAACTATGGCTACACCTTC
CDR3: CASSIPARNYGYTF

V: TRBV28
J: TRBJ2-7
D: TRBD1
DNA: TGTGCCAGCAGTTATGAGGGGACAGGGGCACTCTACGAGCAGTACTTC
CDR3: CASSYEGTGALYEQYF

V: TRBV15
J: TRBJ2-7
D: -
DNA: TGTGCCACCAGCAGAGATAGGCGCACAGGCGAGCAGTACTTC
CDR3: CATSRDRRTGEQYF

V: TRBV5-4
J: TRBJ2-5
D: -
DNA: TGTGCCAGCAGCATGGGGACTGAAGAGACCCAGTACTTC
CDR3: CASSMGTEETQYF

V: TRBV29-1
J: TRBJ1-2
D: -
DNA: TGCAGCGTTCCGGACAGAAATAACTATGGCTACACCTTC
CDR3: CSVPDRNNYGYTF

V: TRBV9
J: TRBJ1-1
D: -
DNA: TGTGCCAGCAGCGCGGCGGGACCCAACACTGAAGCTTTCTTT
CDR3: CASSAAGPNTEAFF

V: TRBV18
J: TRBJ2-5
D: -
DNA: TGTGCCAGCTCACCACTCCCCCGCAGGGAAGCTCAAGAGACCCAGTACTTC
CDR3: CASSPLPRREAQETQYF

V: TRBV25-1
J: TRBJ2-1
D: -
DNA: TGTGCCAGCAGTGAAGAGGCTTACAATGAGCAGTTCTTC
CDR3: CASSEEAYNEQFF

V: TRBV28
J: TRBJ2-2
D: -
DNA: TGTGCCAGCAGACGAATCGCGGGACAGCCAACCGGGGAGCTGTTTTTT
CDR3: CASRRIAGQPTGELFF

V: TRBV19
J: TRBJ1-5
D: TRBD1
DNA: TGTGCCAGTAGCGTGCTACCGGGGACAGGGGTTAGCAATCAGCCCCAGCATTTT
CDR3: CASSVLPGTGVSNQPQHF

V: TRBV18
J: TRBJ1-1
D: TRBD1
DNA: TGTGCCAGCTCACCTTTATTGGGACAGGGGAGTGCGAGTACTGAAGCTTTCTTT
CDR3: CASSPLLGQGSASTEAFF

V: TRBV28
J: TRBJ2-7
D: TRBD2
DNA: TGTGCCAGCAGTCAGAGCGGGAGCTACGAGCAGTACTTC
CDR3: CASSQSGSYEQYF

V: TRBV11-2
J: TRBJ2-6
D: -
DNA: TGTGCCAGCAGCTTGACCAGCGGCCACTCTGGGGCCAACGTCCTGACTTTC
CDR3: CASSLTSGHSGANVLTF

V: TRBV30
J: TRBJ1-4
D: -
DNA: TGTGCCTGGGGACAGAAAAAACTGTTTTTT
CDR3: CAWGQKKLFF

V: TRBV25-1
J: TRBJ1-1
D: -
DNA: TGTGCCAGCAGTGAATCTGGGGGGGAAGGTGAAGCTTTCTTT
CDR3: CASSESGGEGEAFF

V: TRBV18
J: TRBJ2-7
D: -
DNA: TGTGCCAGCTCACCAACTCAGGGCTACGAGCAGTACTTC
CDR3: CASSPTQGYEQYF

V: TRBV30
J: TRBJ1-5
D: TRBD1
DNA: TGTGCCTGGAGTTCCAAGACTAGGGACAGGAATCAGCCCCAGCATTTT
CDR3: CAWSSKTRDRNQPQHF

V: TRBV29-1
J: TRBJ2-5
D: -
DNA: TGCAGCGTTGCCATCGGCCAAGAGACCCAGTACTTC
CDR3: CSVAIGQETQYF

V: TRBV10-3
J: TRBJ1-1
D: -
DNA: TGTGCGACAGCCCCAGGGGTGGCTGAAGCTTTCTTT
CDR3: CATAPGVAEAFF

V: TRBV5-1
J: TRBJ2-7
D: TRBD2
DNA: TGCGCCAGCAGCTTGGGGACTAGCGGCTACGAGCAGTACTTC
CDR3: CASSLGTSGYEQYF

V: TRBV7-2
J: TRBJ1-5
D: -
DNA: TGTGCCAGCAGCTTACAGGGTACATGGCATCAGCCCCAGCATTTT
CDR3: CASSLQGTWHQPQHF

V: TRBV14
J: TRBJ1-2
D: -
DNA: TGTGCCAGCAGCCAATCTCCGGGCTATGGCTACACCTTC
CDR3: CASSQSPGYGYTF

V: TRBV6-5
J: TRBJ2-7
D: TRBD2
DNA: TGTGCCAGCAGCCTATCGGGGGGTGGTTACGAGCAGTACTTC
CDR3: CASSLSGGGYEQYF

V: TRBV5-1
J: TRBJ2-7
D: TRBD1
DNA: TGCGCCAGCAGCTGGACGAAACGGGACAGGGATCGCTACGAGCAGTACTTC
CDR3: CASSWTKRDRDRYEQYF

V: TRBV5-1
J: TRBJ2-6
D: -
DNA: TGCGCCAGCAGCTTCCTCTCTGGGGCCAACGTCCTGACTTTC
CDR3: CASSFLSGANVLTF

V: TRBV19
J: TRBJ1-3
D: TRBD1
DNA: TGTGCCAGTGCCGCTTGGGGCAGGGGGTCAACGAGCTCTGGAAACACCATATATTTT
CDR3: CASAAWGRGSTSSGNTIYF

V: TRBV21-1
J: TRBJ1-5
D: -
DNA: TGTGCCAGCAGCACGAAGAGAGGCGGGATTCAGCCCCAGCATTTT
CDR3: CASSTKRGGIQPQHF

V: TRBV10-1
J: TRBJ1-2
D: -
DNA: TGCGCCAGCAGTGAGATACAGGGCGTAAATGGCTACACCTTC
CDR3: CASSEIQGVNGYTF

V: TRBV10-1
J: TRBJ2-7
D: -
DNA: TGCGCCAGCAGTGAGTTTCGGACTGAAAACTACGAGCAGTACTTC
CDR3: CASSEFRTENYEQYF

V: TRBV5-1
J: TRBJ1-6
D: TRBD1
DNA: TGCGCCAGCAGCTTGAGACAGGGGGAGGATTCACCCCTCCACTTT
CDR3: CASSLRQGEDSPLHF

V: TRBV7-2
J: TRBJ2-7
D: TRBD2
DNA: TGTGCCAGCAGCTTAGATTCTAGCGGAGCCTACGAGCAGTACTTC
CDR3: CASSLDSSGAYEQYF

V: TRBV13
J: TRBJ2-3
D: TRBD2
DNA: TGTGCCAGCAGCTCAGGGGGACTAGCGGGGATAGATACGCAGTATTTT
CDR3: CASSSGGLAGIDTQYF

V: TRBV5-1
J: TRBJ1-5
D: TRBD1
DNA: TGCGCCAGCAGCTTGGAGACAGGGGTCAATCAGCCCCAGCATTTT
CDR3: CASSLETGVNQPQHF